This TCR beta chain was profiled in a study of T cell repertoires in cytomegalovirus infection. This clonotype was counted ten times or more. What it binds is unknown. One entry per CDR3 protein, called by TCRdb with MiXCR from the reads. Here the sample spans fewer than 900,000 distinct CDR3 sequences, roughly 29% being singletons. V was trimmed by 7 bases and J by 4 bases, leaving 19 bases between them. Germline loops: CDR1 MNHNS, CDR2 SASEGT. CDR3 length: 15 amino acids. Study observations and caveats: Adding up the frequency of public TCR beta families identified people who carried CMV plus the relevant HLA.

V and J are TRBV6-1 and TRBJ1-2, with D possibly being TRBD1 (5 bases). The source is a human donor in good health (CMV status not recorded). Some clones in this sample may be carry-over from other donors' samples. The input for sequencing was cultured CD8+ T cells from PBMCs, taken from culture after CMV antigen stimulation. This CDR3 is CASTPRRDRGYGYTF. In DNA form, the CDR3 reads TGTGCCAGCACCCCCCGGAGGGACCGAGGCTATGGCTACACCTTC.